Each of the 10 T cell receptor beta chains below was sequenced from the same sample in a study of blood T cells in healthy people across ages. The use of a sample-barcoded 5' primer and a J-beta primer mix characterized a second PCR of 7 to 11 cycles. MiXCR, run by TCRdb on the 5' RACE reads, gives a single entry per CDR3 protein. The table includes over 1,300,000 distinct CDR3 sequences, roughly 64% detected once. The sequencing input was blood. These receptors came from a man aged 18 to 29 in good health.

V gene TRBV4-3 combines with J gene TRBJ2-7; D possibly uses TRBD1 or TRBD2 (5 bases each). The J call may not be correct, given that the DNA end is closer to TRBJ2-5. This CDR3 has 17 residues. Germline assignment: CDR1 LGHNA and CDR2 YSLEER. DNA for the CDR3: TGCGCCAGCAGCCGGGACCACCGGCGTTCGTCGGGAGAGACCCAGTACTTC. This codes for CASSRDHRRSSGETQYF.

The chain uses TRBV2 and TRBJ1-4; D is ambiguous. The CDR3 has 15 residues. The V and J ends lost 5 bases and 0 bases respectively, with 10 bases between them. Germline CDR1 reads SNHLY; CDR2 reads FYNNEI. CDR3 nucleotide sequence: TGTGCCAGCAGTTCCCTCGGGGCAACTAATGAAAAACTGTTTTTT. This encodes CASSSLGATNEKLFF.

This CDR3 reads CASSPGTSGPQETQYF. In nucleotides, the CDR3 is TGTGCCAGCAGCCCCGGGACTAGCGGGCCCCAGGAGACCCAGTACTTC. The chain has TRBV4-2 and TRBJ2-5, with 12 bases matching TRBD2. Germline-derived CDR1 and CDR2 are LGHNA and YNFKEQ. J lost 5 bases, V lost 4 bases, and 8 bases had no gene match. CDR3 length equals 16 residues.

This sequence joins TRBV28 and TRBJ1-4; possibly TRBD1 for D (5 bases). V shed 2 bases and J shed 5 bases, with 12 bases lying between them. From germline, CDR1 is MDHEN and CDR2 SYDVKM. The CDR3 contains 15 residues. As DNA, the CDR3 is TGTGCCAGCAGTTTAAGGGGAAATAGAAATGAAAAACTGTTTTTT. Translating it yields CASSLRGNRNEKLFF.

This clonotype appeared once. The chain employs TRBV25-1 and TRBJ1-2; 7 positions match TRBD1. With 2 bases clipped from V and 4 bases from J, the junction kept 7 bases outside the gene matches. Germline V gene data show CDR1 as MGHDK and CDR2 as SYGVNS. CDR3 size: 15 residues. The chain's CDR3 is CASSEEGAPPYGYTF. The CDR3 DNA reads TGTGCCAGCAGTGAAGAGGGGGCGCCTCCCTATGGCTACACCTTC.

The chain links TRBV12-3 or TRBV12-4 to TRBJ2-3, with unresolved D. V was clipped by 4 bases and J by 4 bases, with 9 bases between them. This CDR3 is 13 amino acids long. The CDR3 reads CASSYSQADTQYF. Written as DNA, the CDR3 is TGTGCCAGCAGTTATAGTCAGGCAGATACGCAGTATTTT.

This chain links TRBV10-3 with TRBJ1-2, with D hard to call. Germline values: CDR1 ENHRY, CDR2 SYGVKD. V was cut by 7 bases and J by 6 bases, with 12 bases left in between. This CDR3 contains 12 residues. This CDR3 reads CAIMGEEDGYTF. DNA for the CDR3: TGTGCCATCATGGGAGAGGAGGATGGCTACACCTTC.

The CDR3 here is CAGERVNGPDTQYF. The CDR3 DNA sequence: TGTGCCGGGGAACGGGTGAACGGTCCAGATACGCAGTATTTT. The chain is built from TRBV7-8 and TRBJ2-3; no reliable D call. Germline loops: CDR1 SGHVS, CDR2 FQNEAQ. The CDR3 length is 14 residues. The V gene lost 11 bases and the J gene lost 4 bases, with 19 bases spanning the gap. Full variable domain (outside the CDR3, taken from reference TRBV7-8 and TRBJ2-3): GAGVSQSPRYKVAKRGQDVALRCDPISGHVSLFWYQQALGQGPEFLTYFQNEAQLDKSGLPSDRFFAERPEGSVSTLKIQRTQQEDSAVYLCAGERVNGPDTQYFGPGTRLTVL.

The V call is TRBV9, the J call TRBJ2-4; maybe TRBD2 (5 bases). Germline V gene sequence: CDR1 SGDLS, CDR2 YYNGEE. There are 13 residues in the CDR3. Trimming pared 0 bases from V and 13 bases from J, leaving 14 bases between. In nucleotides, the CDR3 is TGTGCCAGCAGCGTAGATCCCACCGGGGAGCAGTACTTC. Amino acid sequence: CASSVDPTGEQYF.

The chain is built from TRBV5-4 and TRBJ2-1; tentatively, D is TRBD1 or TRBD2 (5 bases each). The CDR3 covers 11 residues. Germline V gene lookup returns CDR1 SGHNT and CDR2 YYREEE (reference sequence). V gave up 7 bases and J gave up 7 bases, with 9 bases separating them. The CDR3 region has the DNA TGTGCCAGCGAGTGGGGGAATGAGCAGTTCTTC. Translation gives CASEWGNEQFF.